One and the same sample provided the 14 T cell receptor beta chains below, sequenced in a study of shared clonotypes between healthy human individuals. Clones were sequenced by immunoSEQ multiplex PCR, and TCRdb holds only the in-frame ones, with some missing. Of fewer than 2.5 million clones listed, 90% to 95% were seen once; the top ten hold about 0.39%. Input material: naive CD4+ T cells from PBMCs. The subset here: CD45RA+ positively selected. The receptors were gathered from a man younger than 30 in good health. Some clones in this sample may be carry-over from other donors' samples.

This rearrangement joins TRBV7-2 to TRBJ2-2, with D possibly TRBD2 on 5 matching bases. The germline V gene encodes CDR1 SGHTA and CDR2 FQGNSA. V dropped 5 bases and J dropped 7 bases, with 20 bases sitting between them. CDR3 length: 16 amino acids. The CDR3 sequence: CASSGSLTPGFGELFF. CDR3 in DNA: TGTGCCAGCAGCGGGAGCCTTACCCCGGGGTTCGGGGAGCTGTTTTTT.

Of note for this clone: Other DNA sequences in this sample translate to the same CDR3. V usage is TRBV9 and J usage is TRBJ2-1; 11 bases are a match to TRBD2. Germline CDR1 reads SGDLS; CDR2 reads YYNGEE. J was trimmed by 4 bases and V by 3 bases; bases with no gene match: 3. CDR3 length equals 15 residues. The CDR3 bases are TGTGCCAGCAGCGCCACTAGCGGGGGTTACAATGAGCAGTTCTTC. Amino acids: CASSATSGGYNEQFF.

V usage is TRBV2 and J usage is TRBJ2-7; no reliable D call. The ends were cut back, 1 base at V and 6 bases at J, with 7 bases in the middle. CDR3 length equals 12 residues. Germline assignment: CDR1 SNHLY and CDR2 FYNNEI. The DNA for the CDR3 is TGTGCCAGCAGTGAAGGCTTAGGCGAGCAGTACTTC. Its translation is CASSEGLGEQYF. Looking up the rest from reference TRBV2 and TRBJ2-7 gives the full variable domain: EPEVTQTPSHQVTQMGQEVILRCVPISNHLYFYWYRQILGQKVEFLVSFYNNEISEKSEIFDDQFSVERPDGSNFTLKIRSTKLEDSAMYFCASSEGLGEQYFGPGTRLTVT.

This rearrangement joins TRBV14 to TRBJ2-7; D perhaps matches TRBD2 (6 bases). Per the germline V gene, CDR1 is SGHDN and CDR2 is FVKESK. The V gene lost 4 bases and the J gene lost 0 bases, with 16 bases spanning the gap. This CDR3 has 16 amino acids. DNA of the CDR3: TGTGCCAGCAGCCCAATGAGGGGACTCTCCTCCTACGAGCAGTACTTC. It translates to CASSPMRGLSSYEQYF. The full variable domain, completed using reference TRBV14 and TRBJ2-7, is EAGVTQFPSHSVIEKGQTVTLRCDPISGHDNLYWYRRVMGKEIKFLLHFVKESKQDESGMPNNRFLAERTGGTYSTLKVQPAELEDSGVYFCASSPMRGLSSYEQYFGPGTRLTVT.

The J gene is TRBJ1-1, the V gene TRBV10-3; TRBD1 is a possible D gene (5 bases). Trimming pared 6 bases from V and 0 bases from J, leaving 11 bases between. The CDR3 has 14 amino acids. The germline CDR1 and CDR2 sequences are ENHRY and SYGVKD. The CDR3 spells CAIRAGGMNTEAFF. DNA of the CDR3: TGTGCCATCAGGGCGGGGGGAATGAACACTGAAGCTTTCTTT.

The chain carries TRBV5-1 and TRBJ2-7, with TRBD2 identical over 11 bases. V shed 4 bases, J shed 6 bases, and the junction held 6 bases outside the gene matches. In germline, CDR1 is SGHRS, CDR2 YFSETQ. This CDR3 spans 14 amino acids. Here the CDR3 DNA reads TGCGCCAGCAGCCTTACTAGCGGGAGTTTCGAGCAGTACTTC. Protein product: CASSLTSGSFEQYF.

This chain connects TRBV12-5 to TRBJ2-3, with 10 bases fitting TRBD2. V lost 9 bases and J lost 7; bases outside the gene matches: 10. Per the germline V gene, CDR1 is LGHNT and CDR2 is FRNRAP. This CDR3 is 14 amino acids long. CDR3 sequence reads: CASTLAGGTNTQYF. CDR3 DNA: TGTGCTAGCACGTTAGCGGGAGGTACTAATACGCAGTATTTT. Variable domain in full (rest from reference TRBV12-5 and TRBJ2-3): DARVTQTPRHKVTEMGQEVTMRCQPILGHNTVFWYRQTMMQGLELLAYFRNRAPLDDSGMPKDRFSAEMPDATLATLKIQPSEPRDSAVYFCASTLAGGTNTQYFGPGTRLTVL.

With regard to this clone: This same CDR3 is encoded by further DNA sequences in the sample. V and J are TRBV19 and TRBJ1-1; D gene uncertain. V lost 3 bases to trimming and J lost 3 bases, with 11 bases between them. The germline V gene encodes CDR1 LNHDA and CDR2 SQIVND (reference sequence). The CDR3 covers 14 residues. The CDR3 DNA reads TGTGCCAGTAGTATTCGAGGTAGGGACACTGAAGCTTTCTTT. Translation gives CASSIRGRDTEAFF. Together with reference TRBV19 and TRBJ1-1, the CDR3 gives the full variable domain: DGGITQSPKYLFRKEGQNVTLSCEQNLNHDAMYWYRQDPGQGLRLIYYSQIVNDFQKGDIAEGYSVSREKKESFPLTVTSAQKNPTAFYLCASSIRGRDTEAFFGQGTRLTVV.

This sequence joins TRBV7-9 and TRBJ2-1, with D possibly being TRBD1 or TRBD2 (5 bases each). The CDR3 runs 13 residues. Germline V gives CDR1 SEHNR, CDR2 FQNEAQ (reference sequence). The germline V and J ends were trimmed by 5 bases and 2 bases, with 7 bases remaining between them. The chain's CDR3 is CASSRDAYNEQFF. In nucleotides, the CDR3 is TGTGCCAGCAGCCGGGACGCCTACAATGAGCAGTTCTTC.

Of note for this clone: Within the sample, other DNA sequences also encode this same CDR3. The chain is built from TRBV19 and TRBJ1-3; no reliable D call. Trimming removed 4 bases from V and 2 bases from J, with 6 bases in between. Germline V gene data show CDR1 as LNHDA and CDR2 as SQIVND (reference sequence). This CDR3 contains 13 residues. This CDR3 reads CASSRGTGNTIYF. The CDR3 DNA reads TGTGCCAGTAGTAGAGGGACTGGAAACACCATATATTTT.

This clone was recorded only once. The chain links TRBV19 to TRBJ2-1; D unclear. Trimming took 2 bases from V and 0 from J, leaving 8 bases between them. In germline, CDR1 is LNHDA, CDR2 SQIVND (reference sequence). The CDR3 is made up of 15 amino acids. DNA for the CDR3: TGTGCCAGTAGTATATGGGAAGCCTCCTACAATGAGCAGTTCTTC. Amino acid sequence: CASSIWEASYNEQFF.

The chain is built from TRBV11-2 and TRBJ2-7, with D tentatively TRBD2 (5 bases). Germline assignment: CDR1 SGHAT and CDR2 FQNNGV. The V end lost 0 bases, the J end lost 7 bases, and 7 bases lay between the germline ends. The CDR3 covers 12 residues. CDR3 residues: CASSLDPGEQYF. The DNA of the CDR3 is TGTGCCAGCAGCTTAGATCCGGGGGAGCAGTACTTC.

This CDR3 is CASRADTDTQYF. CDR3 in DNA: TGTGCCAGCAGGGCAGACACAGATACGCAGTATTTT. The chain combines TRBV6-1 with TRBJ2-3; unclear D gene. The V and J ends lost 6 bases and 2 bases respectively, with 6 bases between them. The CDR3 spans 12 residues. Germline V lookup: CDR1 MNHNS, CDR2 SASEGT.

The chain carries TRBV5-1 and TRBJ2-3; 8 nucleotides line up with TRBD1. Germline lookup yields CDR1 SGHRS and CDR2 YFSETQ. The CDR3 runs 15 residues. The V gene end was trimmed by 4 bases and the J gene end by 2 bases; junction bases not matched to a gene: 6. The CDR3 protein is CASSLRTGNTDTQYF. In nucleotides, the CDR3 is TGCGCCAGCAGCCTCCGGACAGGGAACACAGATACGCAGTATTTT.